The 20 T cell receptor beta chains presented below share a single source sample, sequenced in a study of blood T cell repertoires in COVID-19. Generated by immunoSEQ multiplex PCR, the TCRdb table keeps only in-frame clones and is missing some. The data hold roughly 76,000 clones, with roughly 90% observed a single time. The sequenced sample was peripheral blood. Receptors were obtained from a man aged 45-65 years with acute or convalescent COVID-19.

This chain uses TRBV9 with TRBJ2-7; 7 bases are shared with TRBD2. Germline V gives CDR1 SGDLS, CDR2 YYNGEE. The CDR3 runs to 19 residues. V was pared by 0 bases and J by 2 bases, with 17 bases of the junction left unmatched. CDR3 DNA: TGTGCCAGCAGCGTAGGGGTAATTCAAGGCGGGAGTGACGCCTACGAGCAGTACTTC. The encoded protein is CASSVGVIQGGSDAYEQYF.

The rearrangement links TRBV11-2 to TRBJ2-3; TRBD2 agrees at 7 bases. Germline loops: CDR1 SGHAT, CDR2 FQNNGV. The trim removed 4 bases at V and 6 bases at J, leaving 13 bases unmatched. CDR3 length equals 16 residues. CDR3 residues: CASSWSLAVSGDTQYF. CDR3 bases: TGTGCCAGCAGCTGGTCTCTAGCGGTTTCGGGGGATACGCAGTATTTT. Drawing the rest from reference TRBV11-2 and TRBJ2-3, the complete variable domain is EAGVAQSPRYKIIEKRQSVAFWCNPISGHATLYWYQQILGQGPKLLIQFQNNGVVDDSQLPKDRFSAERLKGVDSTLKIQPAKLEDSAVYLCASSWSLAVSGDTQYFGPGTRLTVL.

This chain links TRBV4-3 with TRBJ2-4; 10 positions match TRBD1. Looked up from germline, CDR1 is LGHNA and CDR2 is YSLEER. The CDR3 loop spans 15 amino acids. V was clipped by 3 bases and J by 5 bases; unmatched bases: 4. The CDR3 loop reads CASSQGQGFENIQYF. CDR3 nucleotides: TGCGCCAGCAGCCAGGGACAGGGGTTTGAAAACATTCAGTACTTC.

This clone has more than one count but fewer than ten. J is TRBJ2-3 and V is TRBV6-1, with 7 bases matching TRBD2. Trimming at V came to 0 bases and at J to 8 bases, leaving 8 bases not matched to a gene. CDR1 MNHNS and CDR2 SASEGT come from the germline V gene. This CDR3 is 15 amino acids long. CDR3 bases: TGTGCCAGCAGTGAAGCGGAGACTAGCTCGTTTACGCAGTATTTT. It yields the protein CASSEAETSSFTQYF.

This clone was detected once. V is TRBV5-5 and J is TRBJ2-6, with a tentative D call TRBD2 (6 bases). The CDR3 is 16 amino acids. V was shortened by 2 bases and J by 1 base, with 10 bases between the two germline ends. Germline assignment: CDR1 SGHKS and CDR2 YYEKEE (reference sequence). The CDR3, as DNA: TGTGCCAGCAGCTTATCTGGGGGGTCTGGGGCCAACGTCCTGACTTTC. Protein sequence: CASSLSGGSGANVLTF.

In DNA form, the CDR3 reads TGTGCCAGCAGTTCCACGCGACGGGAGAACGATACGCAGTATTTT. Translating it yields CASSSTRRENDTQYF. The rearrangement links TRBV27 to TRBJ2-3; D perhaps matches TRBD2 (6 bases). V lost 4 bases, J lost 6 bases, and 17 bases lay in between. The CDR3 is 15 amino acids. CDR1 MNHEY and CDR2 SMNVEV come from the germline V gene (reference sequence).

The chain combines TRBV11-1 with TRBJ1-1, with 10 positions matching TRBD1. J lost 7 bases, V lost 4 bases, and 9 bases had no gene match. The CDR3 length is 15 residues. The germline gives CDR1 SGHAT, CDR2 FQDESV (reference sequence). The CDR3: CASSSQGQGRFEAFF. The DNA of the CDR3 is TGTGCCAGCAGCTCCCAGGGACAGGGGCGATTTGAAGCTTTCTTT.

The chain uses TRBV11-2 and TRBJ1-1; 8 bases are a match to TRBD1. This CDR3 has 18 residues. Germline CDR1 is SGHAT and CDR2 is FQNNGV. V dropped 4 bases and J dropped 5; count of bases not matched to a gene: 18. In DNA, the CDR3 is TGTGCCAGCAGCTCACGAACCCGCAGACAGGGGAGGGGAACTGAAGCTTTCTTT. Amino acids: CASSSRTRRQGRGTEAFF.

The chain couples TRBV19 to TRBJ1-2, with 11 bases fitting TRBD1. Germline CDR1 and CDR2: LNHDA and SQIVND (reference sequence). This CDR3 has 13 residues. V lost 6 bases to trimming and J lost 7 bases; unmatched junction nucleotides: 4. The CDR3 region is CASSGQGAGGYTF. The CDR3, as DNA: TGTGCCAGTAGCGGACAGGGGGCAGGTGGCTACACCTTC.

This chain uses TRBV15 with TRBJ2-7; TRBD1 agrees at 9 bases. The V gene end was trimmed by 4 bases and the J gene end by 2 bases; junction bases not matched to a gene: 6. Germline values: CDR1 LNHNV, CDR2 YYDKDF (reference sequence). CDR3 size: 15 residues. CDR3 in DNA: TGTGCCACCAGCAATGGTGGGACAGGGACCTACGAGCAGTACTTC. It specifies CATSNGGTGTYEQYF. Variable domain in full (rest from reference TRBV15 and TRBJ2-7): DAMVIQNPRYQVTQFGKPVTLSCSQTLNHNVMYWYQQKSSQAPKLLFHYYDKDFNNEADTPDNFQSRRPNTSFCFLDIRSPGLGDTAMYLCATSNGGTGTYEQYFGPGTRLTVT.

The chain uses TRBV30 and TRBJ1-2, with D tentatively TRBD1 (5 bases). Germline CDR1 is GTSNPN and CDR2 is SVGIG (reference sequence). The germline V and J ends were trimmed by 3 bases and 4 bases, with 12 bases remaining between them. The CDR3 loop spans 13 amino acids. CDR3 residues: CAWSPDIVYGYTF. The CDR3 bases are TGTGCCTGGAGCCCGGACATCGTCTATGGCTACACCTTC.

This chain uses TRBV6-1 with TRBJ2-7; TRBD1 might be the D (5 bases). This CDR3 has 15 residues. Germline V gene sequence: CDR1 MNHNS, CDR2 SASEGT. V lost 3 bases and J 6 bases, leaving 18 bases between the germline ends. The CDR3 is CASSDTVQGLPEQYV. The CDR3 bases are TGTGCCAGCAGTGATACGGTCCAGGGTCTCCCCGAGCAGTACGTC.

This chain uses TRBV6-4 with TRBJ2-1; 9 positions agree with TRBD1. J gave up 7 bases and V 7 bases, and 11 bases lay outside the gene matches. CDR3 length equals 15 residues. Looked up from germline, CDR1 is MRHNA and CDR2 is SNTAGT. CDR3: CASNNPGQGLNEQFF. DNA for the CDR3: TGTGCCAGCAATAACCCGGGACAGGGCCTTAATGAGCAGTTCTTC.

The chain joins TRBV10-3 to TRBJ2-3; no firm D call. The CDR3 sequence is 12 residues long. Trimming stripped 4 bases from V and 4 bases from J, with 6 bases between. Germline V lookup: CDR1 ENHRY, CDR2 SYGVKD. CDR3 nucleotides: TGTGCCATCAGTGGAGGAGCAGATACGCAGTATTTT. Translation: CAISGGADTQYF.

This chain uses TRBV6-5 with TRBJ1-2, with TRBD1 identical over 9 bases. Germline assignment: CDR1 MNHEY and CDR2 SVGAGI. The V gene end was trimmed by 6 bases and the J gene end by 1 base; junction bases not matched to a gene: 3. This CDR3 has 14 amino acids. The CDR3, as DNA: TGTGCCAGCAGCCTGGGACAGGGTAACTATGGCTACACCTTC. Its translation is CASSLGQGNYGYTF.

The chain couples TRBV2 to TRBJ2-7; tentatively, D is TRBD2 (6 bases). The CDR3 has 14 amino acids. V was clipped by 8 bases and J by 0 bases, with 14 bases between them. Germline CDR1 and CDR2: SNHLY and FYNNEI. CDR3 DNA sequence: TGTGCCAGCCAAGGGACTTGGGCCTCCTACGAGCAGTACTTC. Amino acids: CASQGTWASYEQYF.

The chain couples TRBV25-1 to TRBJ2-1; D gene unclear. The CDR3 has 14 residues. Looked up from germline, CDR1 is MGHDK and CDR2 is SYGVNS. Trimming removed 4 bases at V and 1 base at J, with 8 bases between. The CDR3 nucleotides are TGTGCCAGCAGTGTTCTAAATTCCTACAATGAGCAGTTCTTC. It yields the protein CASSVLNSYNEQFF.

The rearrangement links TRBV6-2 or TRBV6-3 to TRBJ2-1; the match to TRBD2 covers 11 bases. The CDR3 consists of 17 residues. J was trimmed by 6 bases and V by 2 bases; bases with no gene match: 9. CDR1 MNHEY and CDR2 SVGEGT come from the germline V gene. The CDR3 protein is CASSYGVAGGLINEQFF. The CDR3 DNA reads as TGTGCCAGCAGTTACGGGGTAGCGGGGGGGCTAATCAATGAGCAGTTCTTC.

The rearrangement uses TRBV6-5 and TRBJ2-7; 12 bases fit TRBD2. Germline CDR1 is MNHEY and CDR2 is SVGAGI. Trimming at V came to 9 bases and at J to 3 bases, leaving 3 bases not matched to a gene. CDR3 length: 13 amino acids. CDR3 in DNA: TGTGCCAGTGGGACTAGCGGGTTCTACGAGCAGTACTTC. Its protein product is CASGTSGFYEQYF.

The rearrangement joins TRBV19 to TRBJ1-2, with D possibly TRBD1 on 5 matching bases. CDR1 is LNHDA and CDR2 is SQIVND in the germline V gene (reference sequence). This CDR3 region has 17 residues. Trimming shortened V by 3 bases and J by 0 bases, and 17 bases separated the two germline ends. CDR3 sequence (DNA): TGTGCCAGTAGTATGGTGAGATCGACAGCAGCTAACTATGGCTACACCTTC. Amino acids: CASSMVRSTAANYGYTF.